This T cell receptor (beta chain) is drawn from a study of T cells in Graves' hyperthyroidism and ophthalmopathy. This CDR3 region has 15 residues. V gave up 9 bases and J gave up 3 bases; unmatched junction bases: 9. Germline CDR1 and CDR2: KGHDR and SFDVKD. This clonotype was recorded many times. TCR beta CDR3 sequences were amplified from RNA transcripts. With the HTBI primer set, the TCR CDR3 went through a first round of RT-PCR. One entry per CDR3 protein, called by TCRdb with MiXCR from the multiplex PCR reads. The sample records 330,000 or so distinct CDR3 sequences, roughly a fifth being singletons.

Sequencing input: blood. The rearrangement links TRBV24-1 to TRBJ2-1; 8 bases fit TRBD1. The clonotype was recovered from a man aged 50 to 59 with Graves' ophthalmopathy. CDR3 residues: CATGVDRGRYNEQFF. The DNA of the CDR3 is TGTGCCACCGGAGTAGACAGGGGCCGCTACAATGAGCAGTTCTTC.